A single sample gave rise to the 14 T cell receptor beta chains below, sequenced in a study of blood T cell repertoires in COVID-19 (dated by TCRdb to the early 2020s). The library relied on the immunoSEQ multiplex PCR assay. Imported from immuneACCESS, the table was reduced by TCRdb to in-frame sequences with V and J called. These copies leave out some clones; in studies compared against another copy, an unresolved V gene accounts for under half, and the cause of the remainder is not known. The sample includes approximately 100,000 clones, with roughly 85% observed a single time. 38% of the sample belongs to the ten largest clones. Material for sequencing was peripheral blood. The receptors shown here come from a man older than 75 with acute or convalescent COVID-19.

The chain combines TRBV27 with TRBJ1-6; 8 bases align to TRBD1. V lost 6 bases, J lost 7 bases, and 8 bases stayed unmatched. Germline V gene lookup returns CDR1 MNHEY and CDR2 SMNVEV (reference sequence). The CDR3 is made up of 15 amino acids. The CDR3 spells CASSRLDRGNSPLHF. CDR3 bases: TGTGCCAGCAGCCGCCTCGACAGGGGAAATTCACCCCTCCACTTT.

A single count supports this clone. This chain connects TRBV27 to TRBJ1-6; 7 bases are a match to TRBD1. CDR3 length: 15 amino acids. V trimming: 3 bases; J trimming: 6 bases; junction bases outside the gene matches: 5. The V gene's germline CDR1 is MNHEY and CDR2 SMNVEV (reference sequence). CDR3 sequence reads: CASSFFGQANSPLHF. The CDR3 nucleotides read TGTGCCAGCAGTTTTTTCGGACAGGCTAATTCACCCCTCCACTTT.

The chain combines TRBV5-1 with TRBJ2-1; 8 bases agree with TRBD2. The germline CDR1 and CDR2 sequences are SGHRS and YFSETQ. The CDR3 extends over 15 amino acids. J gave up 5 bases and V 0 bases, and 4 bases lay outside the gene matches. CDR3 sequence reads: CASSLAAAGDNEQFF. CDR3 DNA sequence: TGCGCCAGCAGCTTGGCCGCAGCGGGAGACAATGAGCAGTTCTTC.

The chain uses TRBV15 and TRBJ2-5; D uncertain. Germline-derived CDR1 and CDR2 are LNHNV and YYDKDF (reference sequence). The V and J ends lost 1 base and 4 bases respectively, with 4 bases between them. This CDR3 spans 12 amino acids. This chain's CDR3 is CATSRVGETQYF. The CDR3 DNA reads TGTGCCACCAGCAGAGTCGGAGAGACCCAGTACTTC.

V gene TRBV6-2 or TRBV6-3 combines with J gene TRBJ2-7, with TRBD2 matching 11 bases. The CDR3 covers 14 residues. V dropped 4 bases and J dropped 5; count of bases not matched to a gene: 4. Germline V gene lookup returns CDR1 MNHEY and CDR2 SVGEGT. CDR3 in DNA: TGTGCCAGCAGTTTACTAGCGGGAGTTAACGAGCAGTACTTC. Translated, it gives CASSLLAGVNEQYF.

This clone was recorded only once. The genes are TRBV6-2 or TRBV6-3 and TRBJ2-7; D unresolved. The CDR3 has 14 amino acids. The V gene lost 0 bases and the J gene lost 2 bases, with 8 bases spanning the gap. The germline V gene has CDR1 MNHEY and CDR2 SVGEGT. The CDR3 DNA follows: TGTGCCAGCAGTTACTCGGCAGGCCCCTACGAGCAGTACTTC. Translating it yields CASSYSAGPYEQYF.

This rearrangement joins TRBV7-9 to TRBJ2-7; 7 bases map to TRBD1. The CDR3 has 14 amino acids. Looked up from germline, CDR1 is SEHNR and CDR2 is FQNEAQ (reference sequence). J was trimmed by 3 bases and V by 6 bases; bases with no gene match: 8. CDR3: CASSTSGQYYEQYF. The CDR3 DNA follows: TGTGCCAGCAGTACATCGGGACAGTACTACGAGCAGTACTTC.

The chain is built from TRBV7-9 and TRBJ2-7, with 7 nucleotides matching TRBD1. Germline CDR1 SEHNR, CDR2 FQNEAQ (reference sequence). J gave up 0 bases and V 5 bases, and 10 bases lay outside the gene matches. The CDR3 totals 16 residues. For the CDR3, the DNA is TGTGCCAGCAGCCCCCCGGGACAGTTGGACTCCTACGAGCAGTACTTC. It codes for CASSPPGQLDSYEQYF.

This clone turned up a few times. This specimen includes other DNA sequences encoding the same CDR3. This chain uses TRBV5-6 with TRBJ2-5; perhaps TRBD2 as D (6 bases). V was cut by 0 bases and J by 1 base, with 10 bases left in between. Germline V gives CDR1 SGHDT, CDR2 YYEEEE. The CDR3 consists of 15 residues. The CDR3 spells CASSLAGRGQETQYF. In DNA, the CDR3 is TGTGCCAGCAGCTTGGCTGGGCGGGGCCAAGAGACCCAGTACTTC.

The rearrangement links TRBV18 to TRBJ2-4, with D uncertain. Germline V gene lookup returns CDR1 KGHSH and CDR2 LQKENI. The V gene lost 2 bases and the J gene lost 0 bases, with 8 bases spanning the gap. The CDR3 runs 15 residues. The CDR3, as DNA: TGTGCCAGCTCACCAGTAGTTATAGCCAAAAACATTCAGTACTTC. The encoded protein is CASSPVVIAKNIQYF.

The chain has TRBV11-1 and TRBJ2-3; 8 bases fit TRBD1. The J segment lost 1 base and the V segment lost 4 bases, leaving 4 bases of the junction unmatched. The CDR3 consists of 15 residues. The germline CDR1 and CDR2 sequences are SGHAT and FQDESV (reference sequence). The CDR3 coding sequence is TGTGCCAGCAGCTGGACGACAGGGGGCACAGATACGCAGTATTTT. Translation gives CASSWTTGGTDTQYF.

The chain uses TRBV15 and TRBJ2-7; TRBD1 matches 11 bases. V was clipped by 5 bases and J by 7 bases; unmatched bases: 7. This CDR3 region has 14 residues. CDR1 and CDR2 from the germline V gene are LNHNV and YYDKDF (reference sequence). The CDR3 spells CATSGGQGVREQYF. The CDR3 bases are TGTGCCACCAGCGGGGGACAGGGGGTCAGGGAGCAGTACTTC. Full variable domain (outside the CDR3, taken from reference TRBV15 and TRBJ2-7): DAMVIQNPRYQVTQFGKPVTLSCSQTLNHNVMYWYQQKSSQAPKLLFHYYDKDFNNEADTPDNFQSRRPNTSFCFLDIRSPGLGDTAMYLCATSGGQGVREQYFGPGTRLTVT.

For the CDR3, the DNA is TGTGCCAGCGGGTCGCACAGGGCTTACGAGCAGTACTTC. It translates to CASGSHRAYEQYF. V usage is TRBV12-3 or TRBV12-4 and J usage is TRBJ2-7, with D possibly being TRBD1 (6 bases). V lost 8 bases, J lost 4 bases, and 15 bases lay in between. The CDR3 is 13 residues long.

The chain employs TRBV18 and TRBJ2-7; possibly TRBD1 for D (5 bases). Germline V lookup: CDR1 KGHSH, CDR2 LQKENI. The germline V and J ends were trimmed by 2 bases and 5 bases, with 16 bases remaining between them. The CDR3 consists of 15 residues. DNA of the CDR3: TGTGCCAGCTCACCAAGCCAGGGCGAACTGAACGAGCAGTACTTC. This codes for CASSPSQGELNEQYF.